Below, 3 T cell receptor beta chains from the same sample are listed, as sequenced in a study of blood T cell repertoires in COVID-19. The data were produced by immunoSEQ multiplex PCR, yet TCRdb's version contains in-frame clones alone and is incomplete. The sample has about 360,000 clones, more than 75% seen once. Sequences were obtained from peripheral blood. These TCRs come from a human donor in a cohort sampled during active COVID-19.

The chain links TRBV25-1 to TRBJ2-7; 8 bases fit TRBD1. Per the germline V gene, CDR1 is MGHDK and CDR2 is SYGVNS. The trim removed 3 bases at V and 2 bases at J, leaving 6 bases unmatched. CDR3 length equals 15 residues. The CDR3 DNA reads TGTGCCAGCAGTGAGACCCGGGACAGGACCTACGAGCAGTACTTC. Translation gives CASSETRDRTYEQYF.

The chain joins TRBV19 to TRBJ2-3, with 9 bases matching TRBD2. CDR1 is LNHDA and CDR2 is SQIVND in the germline V gene (reference sequence). Losses at the gene ends were 4 bases for V and 0 bases for J; bases not matched to a gene: 5. The CDR3 contains 16 residues. The CDR3 nucleotides are TGTGCCAGTAGTACCCTAGCGGGAACCAGCACAGATACGCAGTATTTT. Protein: CASSTLAGTSTDTQYF.

This chain uses TRBV10-3 with TRBJ1-2; D unresolved. Deletions cut 6 bases from V and 2 bases from J, with 25 bases between. The germline gives CDR1 ENHRY, CDR2 SYGVKD. The CDR3 has 18 amino acids. The CDR3 region is CAISRRPSDTGYNYGYTF. For the CDR3, the DNA is TGTGCCATCAGCCGCCGGCCCAGCGACACGGGGTACAACTATGGCTACACCTTC.